This T cell receptor (beta chain) was observed in a study of T cell clusters in autoimmune cytopenias. Findings and limits, study-wide: TRB repertoire shifts in secondary cytopenia and chronic lymphocytic leukemia mostly reflected lymphoma, not autoimmunity.

Multiplex touch-down PCR amplified TRB using TRB-A and TRB-B pools in one tube. TCRdb re-called the multiplex PCR reads; one entry per CDR3 protein, DNA not given. Seen in this sample are 7,500 to 8,000 distinct CDR3 sequences; the ten most common clones hold about 33%. Points on this clonotype: What it binds is not known.

CDR1 is SGHRS and CDR2 is YFSETQ in the germline V gene. The CDR3 has 15 residues. Each sample's input was 200 to 300 ng genomic DNA, 30,000 to 45,000 genome equivalents. These records were also assigned to another study, of T cell repertoires in aging, cancer and after chemotherapy. That report adds: The repertoire data cannot show anything about immunological memory following chemotherapy.

This TCR came from a human donor with an autoimmune cytopenia or autoimmune hepatitis (not recorded which). Material for sequencing was peripheral blood. The rearrangement joins TRBV5-1 to TRBJ2-3; TCRdb's D call of TRBD1 is untestable without DNA. CDR3 region: CASSAGSTVTDTQYF. Using reference TRBV5-1 and TRBJ2-3 for the parts outside the CDR3, the full variable domain is KAGVTQTPRYLIKTRGQQVTLSCSPISGHRSVSWYQQTPGQGLQFLFEYFSETQRNKGNFPGRFSGRQFSNSRSEMNVSTLELGDSALYLCASSAGSTVTDTQYFGPGTRLTVL.